Presented here are 10 T cell receptor beta chains from one specimen sequenced in a study of T-cell reconstitution after alpha-beta-depleted transplantation in children. Unique molecular identifiers featured in how the TCRbeta library was prepared. One entry per CDR3 protein, called by TCRdb with MiXCR from the PCR reads. The data show some 240,000 distinct CDR3 sequences, 9.7% seen once. Here the sequenced sample was PBMCs from the stem cell graft donor, taken from the stem cell graft. The receptors here all came from a human donor who donated a stem cell graft to a child with SCID.

This clonotype was found a few times. This chain connects TRBV30 to TRBJ1-1; D gene uncertain. Germline V gives CDR1 GTSNPN, CDR2 SVGIG (reference sequence). Trimming took 1 base from V and 1 from J, leaving 7 bases between them. This CDR3 is built from 13 residues. CDR3 DNA: TGTGCCTGGAGTGGGAGGTCGAACACTGAAGCTTTCTTT. It encodes CAWSGRSNTEAFF.

This clonotype has more than one count but fewer than ten. This may be a read error: a much more frequent sequence differs by one nucleotide. The CDR3, as DNA: TGTGCCAGCAGCCGGGGGACAGGGTTTGACTATGGCGACACCTTC. Protein sequence: CASSRGTGFDYGDTF. The rearrangement uses TRBV4-2 and TRBJ1-2; 9 nucleotides line up with TRBD1. The germline CDR1 and CDR2 sequences are LGHNA and YNFKEQ. This CDR3 contains 15 residues.

This clonotype was counted ten times or more. This sequence joins TRBV20-1 and TRBJ1-5; no definite D call. Looked up from germline, CDR1 is DFQATT and CDR2 is SNEGSKA (reference sequence). The CDR3 extends over 14 amino acids. Trimming took off 3 bases at V and 2 bases at J, with 11 bases between the two ends. The DNA of the CDR3 is TGCAGTGCTAGTCGAAGTGGAGGCAATCAGCCCCAGCATTTT. It codes for CSASRSGGNQPQHF.

The rearrangement links TRBV18 to TRBJ2-1; a weak D match, TRBD2 (7 bases). Germline assignment: CDR1 KGHSH and CDR2 LQKENI. There are 15 residues in the CDR3. Trimming removed 0 bases from V and 5 bases from J, with 11 bases in between. CDR3 sequence: CASSPPGGPNNEQFF. DNA of the CDR3: TGTGCCAGCTCACCACCGGGGGGGCCTAACAATGAGCAGTTCTTC. The full variable domain, in which reference TRBV18 and TRBJ2-1 provide the parts outside the CDR3, is NAGVMQNPRHLVRRRGQEARLRCSPMKGHSHVYWYRQLPEEGLKFMVYLQKENIIDESGMPKERFSAEFPKEGPSILRIQQVVRGDSAAYFCASSPPGGPNNEQFFGPGTRLTVL.

This clonotype was recorded at least ten times. The CDR3 loop is CASSLAAGGAFF. The CDR3 nucleotides read TGTGCCAGCAGCTTAGCGGCCGGGGGCGCTTTCTTT. V usage is TRBV7-2 and J usage is TRBJ1-1, with a weak D call TRBD1 (6 bases). With 0 bases removed from V and 11 bases from J, the gap between germline ends came to 10 bases. This CDR3 contains 12 residues. From germline, CDR1 is SGHTA and CDR2 FQGNSA.

At least ten counts were recorded for this clonotype. The chain joins TRBV5-1 to TRBJ2-1; 14 bases map to TRBD2. The V gene's germline CDR1 is SGHRS and CDR2 YFSETQ. The CDR3 totals 19 residues. Germline trimming cut 4 bases from V and 2 bases from J; bases unmatched to any gene: 11. The CDR3 bases are TGCGCCAGCAGCCACACCGGGACTAGCGGGGGCTCCACCTACAATGAGCAGTTCTTC. Residues: CASSHTGTSGGSTYNEQFF. Looking up the rest from reference TRBV5-1 and TRBJ2-1 gives the full variable domain: KAGVTQTPRYLIKTRGQQVTLSCSPISGHRSVSWYQQTPGQGLQFLFEYFSETQRNKGNFPGRFSGRQFSNSRSEMNVSTLELGDSALYLCASSHTGTSGGSTYNEQFFGPGTRLTVL.

This clonotype was detected many times. The chain is built from TRBV9 and TRBJ1-4; a weak D match, TRBD1 (6 bases). V lost 3 bases and J 8 bases, leaving 11 bases between the germline ends. Germline CDR1 reads SGDLS; CDR2 reads YYNGEE. The CDR3 runs to 13 residues. The CDR3 sequence is CASSALQGEKLFF. Written as DNA, the CDR3 is TGTGCCAGCAGCGCACTTCAGGGGGAAAAACTGTTTTTT.

This clonotype was seen many times. The rearrangement joins TRBV20-1 to TRBJ1-1; a weak D match, TRBD1 (6 bases). CDR1 is DFQATT, CDR2 SNEGSKA, per germline (reference sequence). The V end lost 3 bases, the J end lost 4 bases, and 9 bases lay between the germline ends. The CDR3 length is 12 residues. CDR3 nucleotides: TGCAGTGCTAGTGAGGGGGGCACTGAAGCTTTCTTT. Its translation: CSASEGGTEAFF.

The chain joins TRBV12-3 or TRBV12-4 to TRBJ1-6; the D is unclear. Trimming pared 0 bases from V and 13 bases from J, leaving 19 bases between. The CDR3 totals 16 residues. The CDR3 DNA reads as TGTGCCAGCAGTTTAGCGGCAGGCTCCTATAGTTCCCCCCTCCACTTT. Its translation is CASSLAAGSYSSPLHF.

This clonotype was detected ten times or more. This sequence joins TRBV28 and TRBJ2-1, with 7 bases that match TRBD2. V was pared by 4 bases and J by 1 base, with 7 bases of the junction left unmatched. CDR1 and CDR2 from the germline V gene are MDHEN and SYDVKM. There are 16 residues in the CDR3. CDR3 DNA sequence: TGTGCCAGCAGTTACCTTGGGGGGGGTTCCTACAATGAGCAGTTCTTC. Protein product: CASSYLGGGSYNEQFF.